Presented here are 26 T cell receptor beta chains from one specimen sequenced in a study of shared clonotypes between healthy human individuals. Generated by immunoSEQ multiplex PCR, the TCRdb table keeps only in-frame clones and is missing some. Of approximately 2.4 million clones listed, approximately 94% are singletons. Sequenced material: naive CD4+ T cells sorted from blood. The subset is: CD45RA+ positively selected. These receptors originate from a man aged 18 to 29 in good health.

The V and J genes are TRBV4-1 and TRBJ2-4; a possible D gene is TRBD1 (5 bases). V dropped 2 bases and J dropped 4 bases, with 9 bases sitting between them. CDR1 is MGHRA and CDR2 is YSYEKL in the germline V gene. The CDR3 loop spans 14 amino acids. The DNA of the CDR3 is TGCGCCAGCAGCCAATTCGACAGTAAAAACATTCAGTACTTC. Protein product: CASSQFDSKNIQYF.

This CDR3 reads CASSPGTSGRADNEQFF. The CDR3, as DNA: TGTGCCAGCAGCCCTGGGACTAGCGGGAGGGCCGATAATGAGCAGTTCTTC. The chain carries TRBV7-9 and TRBJ2-1; TRBD2 matches at 16 bases. Germline V gives CDR1 SEHNR, CDR2 FQNEAQ (reference sequence). This CDR3 spans 17 amino acids. V was clipped by 5 bases and J by 7 bases; unmatched bases: 8.

This chain links TRBV7-2 with TRBJ2-1; D is ambiguous. Germline V CDR1 and CDR2: SGHTA, FQGNSA. CDR3 size: 14 residues. V lost 2 bases, J lost 6 bases, and 11 bases lay in between. CDR3 sequence reads: CASSLSRISNEQFF. In DNA, the CDR3 is TGTGCCAGCAGCTTAAGCAGGATATCCAATGAGCAGTTCTTC.

The chain is built from TRBV5-1 and TRBJ1-4, with D possibly matching TRBD1 (5 bases). V was cut by 4 bases and J by 0 bases, with 16 bases left in between. Looked up from germline, CDR1 is SGHRS and CDR2 is YFSETQ. This CDR3 region has 17 residues. DNA of the CDR3: TGCGCCAGCAGCAGCAGGGATTATCGTACAACTAATGAAAAACTGTTTTTT. Its translation is CASSSRDYRTTNEKLFF.

This chain connects TRBV10-3 to TRBJ1-2; TRBD1 agrees at 11 bases. The germline CDR1 and CDR2 sequences are ENHRY and SYGVKD. The trim removed 4 bases at V and 6 bases at J, leaving 7 bases unmatched. The CDR3 contains 15 residues. The DNA of the CDR3 is TGTGCCATCAGTGGGACAGGGGGCTTAAGTGATGGCTACACCTTC. It codes for CAISGTGGLSDGYTF.

This sequence joins TRBV30 and TRBJ2-7; 10 positions agree with TRBD2. CDR3 length: 14 amino acids. The V gene end was trimmed by 0 bases and the J gene end by 6 bases; junction bases not matched to a gene: 5. Germline loops: CDR1 GTSNPN, CDR2 SVGIG (reference sequence). CDR3 loop: CAWSVLPSGGEQYF. The CDR3 nucleotides read TGTGCCTGGAGTGTATTGCCTAGCGGGGGCGAGCAGTACTTC.

The count of this clone is one. The chain uses TRBV11-2 and TRBJ2-3; D possibly corresponds to TRBD1 (7 bases). The CDR3 extends over 18 amino acids. Germline V CDR1 and CDR2: SGHAT, FQNNGV. V lost 4 bases and J lost 1, with 21 bases in between. CDR3 protein: CASSSQARGEWRTDTQYF. The CDR3 DNA follows: TGTGCCAGCAGCTCTCAAGCCAGGGGGGAGTGGCGCACAGATACGCAGTATTTT. Filled out from reference TRBV11-2 and TRBJ2-3, the complete variable domain reads EAGVAQSPRYKIIEKRQSVAFWCNPISGHATLYWYQQILGQGPKLLIQFQNNGVVDDSQLPKDRFSAERLKGVDSTLKIQPAKLEDSAVYLCASSSQARGEWRTDTQYFGPGTRLTVL.

J is TRBJ2-7 and V is TRBV29-1; D gene uncertain. The CDR3 loop spans 13 amino acids. Trimming pared 2 bases from V and 0 bases from J, leaving 8 bases between. Germline V gene sequence: CDR1 SQVTM, CDR2 ANQGSEA. The CDR3 coding sequence is TGCAGCGTTGAAAGACCTAACTCCTACGAGCAGTACTTC. This translates into CSVERPNSYEQYF.

The chain combines TRBV7-2 with TRBJ1-1, with no clear D. The ends were cut back, 2 bases at V and 4 bases at J, with 11 bases in the middle. CDR1 is SGHTA and CDR2 is FQGNSA in the germline V gene. The CDR3 has 14 amino acids. This CDR3 reads CASSLKRLSTEAFF. The CDR3 DNA sequence: TGTGCCAGCAGCTTAAAACGCCTTTCCACTGAAGCTTTCTTT.

CDR3 sequence: CASSRRDPYEQYF. In DNA form, the CDR3 reads TGTGCCAGTAGTCGCCGGGACCCCTACGAGCAGTACTTC. This chain connects TRBV19 to TRBJ2-7; D possibly uses TRBD1 or TRBD2 (5 bases each). CDR1 LNHDA and CDR2 SQIVND come from the germline V gene (reference sequence). The ends were cut back, 5 bases at V and 2 bases at J, with 10 bases in the middle. The CDR3 has 13 amino acids.

The V and J genes are TRBV6-5 and TRBJ1-4, with a tentative D call TRBD1 (6 bases). Germline V CDR1 and CDR2: MNHEY, SVGAGI. The CDR3 totals 14 residues. Between the trimmed V and J ends, which lost 7 bases and 5 bases, there was a span of 14 bases. The CDR3 spells CASNNRRGNEKLFF. The DNA of the CDR3 is TGTGCCAGCAATAACAGGAGGGGGAATGAAAAACTGTTTTTT.

The chain has TRBV27 and TRBJ2-1; 10 nucleotides agree with TRBD1. With V trimmed by 5 bases and J by 4 bases, 14 bases remained unmatched. The CDR3 is 18 amino acids. CDR1 and CDR2 from the germline V gene are MNHEY and SMNVEV (reference sequence). This CDR3 is CASSPMTGGGGIYNEQFF. CDR3 bases: TGTGCCAGCAGTCCAATGACAGGGGGCGGTGGTATTTACAATGAGCAGTTCTTC.

This chain connects TRBV28 to TRBJ2-7, with 7 bases that match TRBD1. The J segment lost 5 bases and the V segment lost 2 bases, leaving 6 bases of the junction unmatched. CDR1 MDHEN and CDR2 SYDVKM come from the germline V gene. This CDR3 spans 14 amino acids. The CDR3 here is CASSLRDRSHEQYF. The CDR3 DNA reads TGTGCCAGCAGTTTACGGGACAGATCCCACGAGCAGTACTTC.

The J gene is TRBJ2-7, the V gene TRBV6-1; a possible D gene is TRBD1 (6 bases). V was shortened by 2 bases and J by 0 bases, with 8 bases between the two germline ends. This CDR3 comprises 14 residues. CDR1 MNHNS and CDR2 SASEGT come from the germline V gene. The CDR3 sequence: CASSEWTASYEQYF. In nucleotides, the CDR3 is TGTGCCAGCAGTGAATGGACAGCCTCCTACGAGCAGTACTTC.

This clone was seen a single time. This chain joins TRBV19 and TRBJ1-6, with unresolved D. V was shortened by 4 bases and J by 4 bases, with 14 bases between the two germline ends. Germline V gives CDR1 LNHDA, CDR2 SQIVND (reference sequence). CDR3 length: 16 residues. The CDR3 nucleotides are TGTGCCAGTAGTACATATTCGGGATCTTATAATTCACCCCTCCACTTT. Amino acid sequence: CASSTYSGSYNSPLHF.

Worth noting for this clone: The sample has other DNA sequences that encode this CDR3 too. V and J are TRBV19 and TRBJ1-2; a weak D match, TRBD1 (5 bases). CDR1 is LNHDA and CDR2 is SQIVND in the germline V gene (reference sequence). Trimming shortened V by 1 base and J by 4 bases, and 10 bases separated the two germline ends. The CDR3 has 14 residues. CDR3 coding DNA: TGTGCCAGTAGTATAGGCAGGGAGGGCTATGGCTACACCTTC. Protein product: CASSIGREGYGYTF.

The chain recombines TRBV5-1 with TRBJ2-3; D call uncertain. The V end was cut by 5 bases, the J end by 0 bases, with 10 bases between. The CDR3 is 14 amino acids. CDR1 SGHRS and CDR2 YFSETQ come from the germline V gene. This CDR3 reads CASSIGTSTDTQYF. CDR3 DNA: TGCGCCAGCAGTATCGGTACTAGCACAGATACGCAGTATTTT.

The chain employs TRBV10-3 and TRBJ1-1, with D perhaps matching TRBD1 (6 bases). The V end lost 4 bases, the J end lost 0 bases, and 12 bases lay between the germline ends. Germline V gene data show CDR1 as ENHRY and CDR2 as SYGVKD. There are 15 residues in the CDR3. CDR3 nucleotide sequence: TGTGCCATCAGTGGGGGGGGGCAGATGAACACTGAAGCTTTCTTT. Its protein is CAISGGGQMNTEAFF.

This sequence joins TRBV9 and TRBJ1-1; 7 positions agree with TRBD1. The germline gives CDR1 SGDLS, CDR2 YYNGEE. The CDR3 is made up of 13 amino acids. The ends lost 3 bases at V and 3 bases at J; junction bases unmatched: 2. In DNA, the CDR3 is TGTGCCAGCAGCGAAGACAGGGACACTGAAGCTTTCTTT. This translates into CASSEDRDTEAFF.

This rearrangement joins TRBV18 to TRBJ1-5; D not certain. The CDR3 runs to 16 residues. Germline CDR1 reads KGHSH; CDR2 reads LQKENI. The V gene lost 3 bases and the J gene lost 0 bases, with 12 bases spanning the gap. In nucleotides, the CDR3 is TGTGCCAGCTCACCCTCCCTATCAGGTAGCAATCAGCCCCAGCATTTT. This encodes CASSPSLSGSNQPQHF. Filled out from reference TRBV18 and TRBJ1-5, the complete variable domain reads NAGVMQNPRHLVRRRGQEARLRCSPMKGHSHVYWYRQLPEEGLKFMVYLQKENIIDESGMPKERFSAEFPKEGPSILRIQQVVRGDSAAYFCASSPSLSGSNQPQHFGDGTRLSIL.

About this clone: Additional DNA sequences in this sample encode the identical CDR3. V gene TRBV5-1 combines with J gene TRBJ1-2; D is uncertain. V was cut by 4 bases and J by 4 bases, with 8 bases left in between. This CDR3 contains 12 residues. Germline values: CDR1 SGHRS, CDR2 YFSETQ. CDR3 nucleotide sequence: TGCGCCAGCAGCCCCGGAGGCTATGGCTACACCTTC. Translating gives CASSPGGYGYTF.

The genes are TRBV28 and TRBJ1-6; 9 bases map to TRBD1. The CDR3 consists of 15 residues. Germline V lookup: CDR1 MDHEN, CDR2 SYDVKM. Losses at the gene ends were 6 bases for V and 10 bases for J; bases not matched to a gene: 10. CDR3 nucleotide sequence: TGTGCCAGCAGCCATGGGACAGGGCGGGAATCACCCCTCCACTTT. It is translated as CASSHGTGRESPLHF.

The chain combines TRBV13 with TRBJ1-2; D gene unclear. The ends were cut back, 2 bases at V and 6 bases at J, with 19 bases in the middle. The CDR3 consists of 16 residues. In germline, CDR1 is PRHDT, CDR2 FYEKMQ (reference sequence). The CDR3 here is CASSLLQVVRENGYTF. CDR3 sequence (DNA): TGTGCCAGCAGCTTACTACAAGTCGTCCGGGAGAATGGCTACACCTTC. Full variable domain (outside the CDR3, taken from reference TRBV13 and TRBJ1-2): AAGVIQSPRHLIKEKRETATLKCYPIPRHDTVYWYQQGPGQDPQFLISFYEKMQSDKGSIPDRFSAQQFSDYHSELNMSSLELGDSALYFCASSLLQVVRENGYTFGSGTRLTVV.

This clone showed up just once. This chain links TRBV19 with TRBJ2-2; 7 nucleotides agree with TRBD1. The V and J ends lost 6 bases and 0 bases, in that order; junction bases with no gene match: 7. Germline CDR1 LNHDA, CDR2 SQIVND (reference sequence). The CDR3 sequence is 16 residues long. CDR3 protein: CASRLTGTANTGELFF. CDR3 nucleotides: TGTGCCAGTAGGTTAACCGGGACAGCGAACACCGGGGAGCTGTTTTTT.

V usage is TRBV30 and J usage is TRBJ2-3, with 7 bases fitting TRBD2. Per the germline V gene, CDR1 is GTSNPN and CDR2 is SVGIG (reference sequence). CDR3 length: 15 amino acids. With 2 bases clipped from V and 2 bases from J, the junction kept 7 bases outside the gene matches. CDR3 region: CAWSKGRGYTDTQYF. CDR3 DNA sequence: TGTGCCTGGAGTAAAGGGCGGGGGTACACAGATACGCAGTATTTT.

V is TRBV19 and J is TRBJ1-5, with TRBD1 matching 8 bases. The CDR3 is made up of 13 amino acids. With 8 bases clipped from V and 7 bases from J, the junction kept 7 bases outside the gene matches. CDR1 and CDR2 from the germline V gene are LNHDA and SQIVND (reference sequence). As DNA, the CDR3 is TGTGCCAGTGCGGACAGGGCAAGGCAGCCCCAGCATTTT. Protein: CASADRARQPQHF.